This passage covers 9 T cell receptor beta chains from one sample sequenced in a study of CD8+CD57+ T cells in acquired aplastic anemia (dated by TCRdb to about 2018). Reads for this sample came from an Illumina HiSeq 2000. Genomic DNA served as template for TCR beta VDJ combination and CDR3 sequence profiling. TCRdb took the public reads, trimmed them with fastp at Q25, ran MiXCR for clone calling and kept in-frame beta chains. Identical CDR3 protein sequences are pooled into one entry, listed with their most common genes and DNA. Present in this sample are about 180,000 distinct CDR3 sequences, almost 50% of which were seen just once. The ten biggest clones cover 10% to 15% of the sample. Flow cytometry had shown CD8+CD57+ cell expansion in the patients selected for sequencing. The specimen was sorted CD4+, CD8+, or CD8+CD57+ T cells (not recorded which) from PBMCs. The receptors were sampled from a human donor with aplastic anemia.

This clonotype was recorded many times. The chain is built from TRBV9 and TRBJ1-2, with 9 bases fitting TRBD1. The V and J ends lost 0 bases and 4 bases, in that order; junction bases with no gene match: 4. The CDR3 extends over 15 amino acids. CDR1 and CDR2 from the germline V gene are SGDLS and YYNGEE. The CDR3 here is CASSVEGQGVYGYTF. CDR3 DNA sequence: TGTGCCAGCAGCGTAGAGGGACAGGGCGTCTATGGCTACACCTTC.

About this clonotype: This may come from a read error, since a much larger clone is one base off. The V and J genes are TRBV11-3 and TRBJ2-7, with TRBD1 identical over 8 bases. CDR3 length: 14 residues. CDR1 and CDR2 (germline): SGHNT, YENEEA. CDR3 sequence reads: CACSLTGTGYEQYF. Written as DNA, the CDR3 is TGTGCCTGCAGCCTGACCGGGACAGGCTACGAGCAGTACTTC.

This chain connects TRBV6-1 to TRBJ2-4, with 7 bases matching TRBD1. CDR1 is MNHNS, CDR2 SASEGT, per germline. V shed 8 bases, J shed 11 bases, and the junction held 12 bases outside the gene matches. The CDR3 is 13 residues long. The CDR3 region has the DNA TGTGCCAGCGCGACAGGGCCCAAAGGGGTTCAGTACTTC. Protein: CASATGPKGVQYF.

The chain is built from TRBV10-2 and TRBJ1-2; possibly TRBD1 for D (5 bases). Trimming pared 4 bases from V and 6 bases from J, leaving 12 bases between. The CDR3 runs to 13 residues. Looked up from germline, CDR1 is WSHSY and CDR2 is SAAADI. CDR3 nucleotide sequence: TGCGCCAGCAGTGCGCGAGGGGCGAATGGCTACACCTTC. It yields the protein CASSARGANGYTF.

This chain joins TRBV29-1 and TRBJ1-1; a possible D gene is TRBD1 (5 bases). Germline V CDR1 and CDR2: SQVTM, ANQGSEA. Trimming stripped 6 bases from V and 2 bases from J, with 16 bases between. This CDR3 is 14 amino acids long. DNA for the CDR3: TGCAGCGTCAGTATTTCAGGGCTAAACACTGAAGCTTTCTTT. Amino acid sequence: CSVSISGLNTEAFF.

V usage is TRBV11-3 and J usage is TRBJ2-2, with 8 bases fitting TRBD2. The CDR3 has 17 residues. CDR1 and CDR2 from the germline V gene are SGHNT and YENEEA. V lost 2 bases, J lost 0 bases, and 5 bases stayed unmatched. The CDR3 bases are TGTGCCAGCAGCTTAACTAGCGGAGCTTCGAACACCGGGGAGCTGTTTTTT. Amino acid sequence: CASSLTSGASNTGELFF.

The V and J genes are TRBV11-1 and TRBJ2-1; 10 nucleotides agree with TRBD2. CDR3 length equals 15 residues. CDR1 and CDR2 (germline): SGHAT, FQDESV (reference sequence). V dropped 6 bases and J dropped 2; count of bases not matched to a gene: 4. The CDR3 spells CASRESGRAYNEQFF. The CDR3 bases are TGTGCCAGCAGAGAGAGCGGGAGGGCCTACAATGAGCAGTTCTTC. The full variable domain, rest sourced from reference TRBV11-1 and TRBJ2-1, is EAEVAQSPRYKITEKSQAVAFWCDPISGHATLYWYRQILGQGPELLVQFQDESVVDDSQLPKDRFSAERLKGVDSTLKIQPAELGDSAMYLCASRESGRAYNEQFFGPGTRLTVL.

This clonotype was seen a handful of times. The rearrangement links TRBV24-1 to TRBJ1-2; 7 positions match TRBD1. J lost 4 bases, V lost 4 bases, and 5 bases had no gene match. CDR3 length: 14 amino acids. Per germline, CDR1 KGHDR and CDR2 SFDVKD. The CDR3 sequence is CATSDRGTAYGYTF. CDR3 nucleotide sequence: TGTGCCACCAGTGACAGGGGGACAGCCTATGGCTACACCTTC.

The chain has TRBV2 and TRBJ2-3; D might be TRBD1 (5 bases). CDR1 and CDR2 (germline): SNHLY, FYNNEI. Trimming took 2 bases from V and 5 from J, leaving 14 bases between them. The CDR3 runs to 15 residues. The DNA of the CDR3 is TGTGCCAGCAGTGAAAGGGGCGGTTACGGAGATACGCAGTATTTT. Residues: CASSERGGYGDTQYF.